These 12 T cell receptor beta chains were sequenced from one sample in a study of metastatic and nonmetastatic thyroid tumors. There were no patients who had received any treatment before thyroid surgery. TCRdb called clones again from the PCR reads with MiXCR. The table has approximately 38,000 clones, 25% to 30% seen once. Material: blood. The receptors originated from a female donor with papillary thyroid cancer or a benign thyroid nodule (not recorded which). Some clones in this sample may be carry-over from other donors' samples.

This clone was counted between two and nine times. This rearrangement joins TRBV10-3 to TRBJ1-6; D might be TRBD1 (5 bases). The germline V and J ends were trimmed by 4 bases and 6 bases, with 16 bases remaining between them. The germline CDR1 and CDR2 sequences are ENHRY and SYGVKD. The CDR3 runs 16 residues. The CDR3 nucleotides read TGTGCCATCAGTGTCAGCGACAGCGCCGCTAATTCACCCCTCCACTTT. Amino acids: CAISVSDSAANSPLHF.

This clone was recorded many times. The chain combines TRBV3-1 with TRBJ1-1, with 9 positions matching TRBD1. CDR3 size: 15 residues. The junction had 6 bases not matched to a gene; V was cut back by 4 bases and J by 3 bases. Per the germline V gene, CDR1 is LGHDT and CDR2 is YNNKEL (reference sequence). CDR3 region: CASSPTTGGDTEAFF. The CDR3, as DNA: TGTGCCAGCAGCCCTACCACAGGGGGCGACACTGAAGCTTTCTTT.

V and J are TRBV18 and TRBJ1-6, with TRBD1 identical over 7 bases. The germline V gene encodes CDR1 KGHSH and CDR2 LQKENI. This CDR3 contains 16 residues. The J segment lost 7 bases and the V segment lost 5 bases, leaving 11 bases of the junction unmatched. The DNA of the CDR3 is TGTGCCAGCTCAGATGGGACAGTGGTCTCGAATTCACCCCTCCACTTT. Translated: CASSDGTVVSNSPLHF.

This clone was picked up many times. The chain has TRBV3-1 and TRBJ2-3; 9 bases align to TRBD2. Germline CDR1 reads LGHDT; CDR2 reads YNNKEL (reference sequence). The V and J ends lost 1 base and 5 bases, in that order; junction bases with no gene match: 4. The CDR3 has 15 residues. CDR3 amino acids: CASSQASGEVDTQYF. DNA for the CDR3: TGTGCCAGCAGCCAAGCTAGCGGGGAGGTAGATACGCAGTATTTT.

The chain is built from TRBV5-1 and TRBJ2-2; D remains ambiguous. V gave up 1 base and J gave up 4 bases, with 17 bases separating them. Germline V gives CDR1 SGHRS, CDR2 YFSETQ. This CDR3 region has 17 residues. CDR3 coding DNA: TGCGCCAGCAGCTTGACCACCAGCGCGAAGGCCACCGGGGAGCTGTTTTTT. Its protein product is CASSLTTSAKATGELFF. The full variable domain, with the rest looked up from reference TRBV5-1 and TRBJ2-2, is KAGVTQTPRYLIKTRGQQVTLSCSPISGHRSVSWYQQTPGQGLQFLFEYFSETQRNKGNFPGRFSGRQFSNSRSEMNVSTLELGDSALYLCASSLTTSAKATGELFFGEGSRLTVL.

This clone showed up just a few times. The gene calls are TRBV30 and TRBJ1-6, with 8 bases fitting TRBD1. Germline V gene sequence: CDR1 GTSNPN, CDR2 SVGIG (reference sequence). After removal of 6 bases from V and 6 bases from J, the junction contained 4 bases not matched to a gene. The CDR3 has 13 residues. The CDR3, as DNA: TGTGCCTGCCGACAGGGGTCTAATTCACCCCTCCACTTT. The encoded protein is CACRQGSNSPLHF.

The genes are TRBV6-1 and TRBJ2-3; 11 positions match TRBD2. Germline loops: CDR1 MNHNS, CDR2 SASEGT. This CDR3 comprises 14 residues. The junction had 10 bases not matched to a gene; V was cut back by 11 bases and J by 6 bases. The chain's CDR3 is CAVLTSGIGDTQYF. Written as DNA, the CDR3 is TGTGCCGTCTTGACTAGCGGGATTGGGGATACGCAGTATTTT.

This clone appeared many times. The chain has TRBV6-1 and TRBJ2-1, with TRBD2 matching 15 bases. CDR1 is MNHNS and CDR2 is SASEGT in the germline V gene. After removal of 6 bases from V and 6 bases from J, the junction contained 15 bases not matched to a gene. There are 19 residues in the CDR3. The CDR3: CASRDGTSGRTSQRNEQFF. The DNA for the CDR3 is TGTGCCAGCAGAGACGGGACTAGCGGGAGGACCTCCCAGCGCAATGAGCAGTTCTTC.

This clone was counted ten times or more. CDR3 sequence reads: CATSPGQLREAFF. The CDR3 nucleotides read TGTGCCACCAGTCCGGGACAGCTCCGTGAAGCTTTCTTT. V gene TRBV15 combines with J gene TRBJ1-1; 7 bases agree with TRBD1. The CDR3 consists of 13 residues. Unmatched junction bases numbered 8, after V lost 6 bases and J lost 7 bases. In germline, CDR1 is LNHNV, CDR2 YYDKDF (reference sequence).

V usage is TRBV6-1 and J usage is TRBJ1-1; D is undetermined. The germline CDR1 and CDR2 sequences are MNHNS and SASEGT. Trimming took 3 bases from V and 10 from J, leaving 6 bases between them. This CDR3 is built from 10 residues. The CDR3 DNA reads as TGTGCCAGCAGTGACGAAGGAGCTTTCTTT. Amino acids: CASSDEGAFF.

The rearrangement joins TRBV28 to TRBJ2-7; 15 positions match TRBD2. The length of the CDR3 is 16 residues. Losses at the gene ends were 7 bases for V and 1 base for J; bases not matched to a gene: 5. The germline V gene encodes CDR1 MDHEN and CDR2 SYDVKM. DNA of the CDR3: TGTGCCAGCACCCGGACTAGCGGGAGGGATTCCTACGAGCAGTACTTC. Its translation: CASTRTSGRDSYEQYF.

The rearrangement uses TRBV4-1 and TRBJ2-3; TRBD2 agrees at 8 bases. This CDR3 is built from 16 residues. Germline CDR1 MGHRA, CDR2 YSYEKL. The V and J ends lost 2 bases and 0 bases, in that order; junction bases with no gene match: 4. In DNA form, the CDR3 reads TGCGCCAGCAGCCAAAGCGGGGGCCGTAGCACAGATACGCAGTATTTT. Residues: CASSQSGGRSTDTQYF.